One and the same sample provided the 18 T cell receptor beta chains below, sequenced in a study of metastatic and nonmetastatic thyroid tumors (TCRdb year 2020). Library generation was performed with PCR. Reads for this sample came from an Illumina HiSeq 4000. TCRdb applied fastp at Q25 and MiXCR to the public reads, then kept only in-frame beta chains. The sample has about 92,000 clones on record, around 14% of them singletons. In total, the top ten clones hold just over 3.5% of the sample. None of the patients had been given any treatment before thyroid surgery. The sample comprised blood. These receptors were collected from a female donor with papillary thyroid cancer or a benign thyroid nodule (not recorded which). Some clones in this sample may be carry-over from other donors' samples.

At least ten counts were recorded for this clone. The same CDR3 arises from other DNA sequences in this sample as well. The rearrangement joins TRBV12-3 or TRBV12-4 to TRBJ1-5; D unresolved. Trimming left V 6 bases short and J 3 bases short, with 12 bases between. This CDR3 region has 14 residues. CDR3 sequence reads: CASSRTGLNQPQHF. The DNA of the CDR3 is TGTGCCAGCAGCCGAACGGGCCTCAATCAGCCCCAGCATTTT.

The chain employs TRBV19 and TRBJ2-7; D is ambiguous. There are 11 residues in the CDR3. The V end was cut by 5 bases, the J end by 3 bases, with 5 bases between. Germline values: CDR1 LNHDA, CDR2 SQIVND (reference sequence). Here the CDR3 reads CASSLNYEQYF. CDR3 bases: TGTGCCAGTAGTCTTAACTACGAGCAGTACTTC.

This clone occurred many times. The gene calls are TRBV30 and TRBJ1-1, with D perhaps matching TRBD1 (5 bases). Germline loops: CDR1 GTSNPN, CDR2 SVGIG (reference sequence). V was pared by 1 base and J by 6 bases, with 15 bases between. CDR3 length equals 14 residues. The CDR3 DNA reads TGTGCCTGGAGTGATGTCAGGGAGACCCCTGAAGCTTTCTTT. Translated: CAWSDVRETPEAFF.

A remark on this clone: This clone may be a read error of a much larger clone one base away. Within the sample, other DNA sequences also encode this same CDR3. The V and J genes are TRBV12-3 or TRBV12-4 and TRBJ2-3, with 9 bases identical to TRBD2. CDR3 length: 15 amino acids. CDR3 in DNA: TGCGCCAGCAGTTCTGCGGGGGGGCCCCCAGATACGCAGTATTTT. Protein: CASSSAGGPPDTQYF.

This clone was found a few times. The chain couples TRBV2 to TRBJ1-2; tentatively, D is TRBD1 (5 bases). Deletions cut 10 bases from V and 2 bases from J, with 14 bases between. Germline assignment: CDR1 SNHLY and CDR2 FYNNEI. This CDR3 spans 13 amino acids. The CDR3 DNA is TGTGCCATCCAAGGTAACAGGAACTATGGCTACACCTTC. Translating gives CAIQGNRNYGYTF. Filled out from reference TRBV2 and TRBJ1-2, the complete variable domain reads EPEVTQTPSHQVTQMGQEVILRCVPISNHLYFYWYRQILGQKVEFLVSFYNNEISEKSEIFDDQFSVERPDGSNFTLKIRSTKLEDSAMYFCAIQGNRNYGYTFGSGTRLTVV.

This clone was detected ten times or more. The V and J genes are TRBV5-1 and TRBJ1-4; TRBD1 matches at 8 bases. The CDR3 contains 13 residues. The germline gives CDR1 SGHRS, CDR2 YFSETQ. Germline trimming cut 1 base from V and 7 bases from J; bases unmatched to any gene: 0. This CDR3 is CASSLTGGEKLFF. For the CDR3, the DNA is TGCGCCAGCAGCTTGACAGGGGGTGAAAAACTGTTTTTT.

This clone occurred many times. The gene calls are TRBV13 and TRBJ2-7; D tentatively fits TRBD1 or TRBD2 (6 bases each). Germline V gives CDR1 PRHDT, CDR2 FYEKMQ (reference sequence). The CDR3 runs to 13 residues. V lost 0 bases to trimming and J lost 13 bases, with 16 bases between them. The CDR3, as DNA: TGTGCCAGCAGCTTAGGGGGGGGCCGGCCCTCCTACTTC. Protein product: CASSLGGGRPSYF.

This chain uses TRBV13 with TRBJ2-1; 8 bases are a match to TRBD2. Per the germline V gene, CDR1 is PRHDT and CDR2 is FYEKMQ (reference sequence). With V trimmed by 7 bases and J by 8 bases, 25 bases remained unmatched. The CDR3 is 19 residues long. For the CDR3, the DNA is TGTGCCAGCATCTCCAAGTCGATTCGAGCGGGGGTTCTGGGGTATGAGCAGTTCTTC. It yields the protein CASISKSIRAGVLGYEQFF. The variable domain in full, with the rest retrieved from reference TRBV13 and TRBJ2-1, is AAGVIQSPRHLIKEKRETATLKCYPIPRHDTVYWYQQGPGQDPQFLISFYEKMQSDKGSIPDRFSAQQFSDYHSELNMSSLELGDSALYFCASISKSIRAGVLGYEQFFGPGTRLTVL.

This clone was detected many times. The rearrangement joins TRBV5-1 to TRBJ1-5; D perhaps matches TRBD1 (6 bases). Trimming cost V 4 bases and J 3 bases, with 11 bases left between them. This CDR3 comprises 14 residues. Germline V gives CDR1 SGHRS, CDR2 YFSETQ. This CDR3 reads CASSTGHSNQPQHF. DNA for the CDR3: TGCGCCAGCAGCACGGGACACTCCAATCAGCCCCAGCATTTT.

There are a few counts of this clone. One base away lies a much larger clone, so this may be a sequencing read error. The J gene is TRBJ1-2, the V gene TRBV14, with no clear D. CDR3 length: 11 amino acids. Per germline, CDR1 SGHDN and CDR2 FVKESK. Between the trimmed V and J ends, which lost 0 bases and 9 bases, there was a span of 5 bases. The CDR3 region has the DNA TGTGCCAGCAGCCAAGATGGGAGCTACACCTTC. Protein sequence: CASSQDGSYTF. Filled out from reference TRBV14 and TRBJ1-2, the complete variable domain reads EAGVTQFPSHSVIEKGQTVTLRCDPISGHDNLYWYRRVMGKEIKFLLHFVKESKQDESGMPNNRFLAERTGGTYSTLKVQPAELEDSGVYFCASSQDGSYTFGSGTRLTVV.

This clone was seen many times. This CDR3 reads CASSFQGMNTEAFF. For the CDR3, the DNA is TGTGCCAGCAGTTTCCAGGGGATGAACACTGAAGCTTTCTTT. The chain links TRBV28 to TRBJ1-1; D might be TRBD1 (6 bases). Germline CDR1 and CDR2: MDHEN and SYDVKM. V gave up 3 bases and J gave up 0 bases, with 8 bases separating them. The CDR3 loop spans 14 amino acids.

As concerns this clone: Its ends do not fully match the called genes, so a read error is possible. The chain recombines TRBV5-1 with TRBJ2-2; tentative D call: TRBD1 (6 bases). Per the germline V gene, CDR1 is SGHRS and CDR2 is YFSETQ. The CDR3 extends over 19 amino acids. CDR3 DNA: TGCGCCAGCAGCTTTACCGGGACATGGGGTCAAGCGAACACCGGCGAGCTGTTTTTT. Protein: CASSFTGTWGQANTGELFF.

In the case of this clone: With a much larger clone just one base away, this may be a read error. V gene TRBV20-1 combines with J gene TRBJ2-7; D might be TRBD2 (5 bases). The CDR3 consists of 14 residues. Germline V gene lookup returns CDR1 DFQATT and CDR2 SNEGSKA (reference sequence). Trimming left V 0 bases short and J 4 bases short, with 13 bases between. The DNA for the CDR3 is TGCAGTGCTAGAGAAGGCATGGGGAGTTACGAGCAGTACTTC. It codes for CSAREGMGSYEQYF.

Many counts were recorded for this clone. The V and J genes are TRBV19 and TRBJ1-1; D remains unclear. This CDR3 is 14 amino acids long. Germline V lookup: CDR1 LNHDA, CDR2 SQIVND (reference sequence). V was pared by 5 bases and J by 2 bases, with 12 bases between. The CDR3 sequence is CASSSLAVNTEAFF. DNA of the CDR3: TGTGCCAGTAGTTCCCTAGCGGTCAACACTGAAGCTTTCTTT.

This clone was counted ten times or more. The CDR3 region has the DNA TGTGCCAGCAGCTTAATCACAGGGGTAACCGGGGAGCTGTTTTTT. Amino acid sequence: CASSLITGVTGELFF. The V gene is TRBV7-8, the J gene TRBJ2-2; 7 bases line up with TRBD1. With 2 bases clipped from V and 5 bases from J, the junction kept 5 bases outside the gene matches. The CDR3 extends over 15 amino acids. Looked up from germline, CDR1 is SGHVS and CDR2 is FQNEAQ. The variable domain in full, with the rest retrieved from reference TRBV7-8 and TRBJ2-2, is GAGVSQSPRYKVAKRGQDVALRCDPISGHVSLFWYQQALGQGPEFLTYFQNEAQLDKSGLPSDRFFAERPEGSVSTLKIQRTQQEDSAVYLCASSLITGVTGELFFGEGSRLTVL.

This clone has ten or more counts. The J gene is TRBJ1-1, the V gene TRBV19; D possibly corresponds to TRBD1 (5 bases). Trimming removed 10 bases from V and 7 bases from J, with 13 bases in between. Germline CDR1 is LNHDA and CDR2 is SQIVND (reference sequence). The CDR3 has 11 residues. CDR3 coding DNA: TGTGCCATCCAGCTCGGGGGTGAAGCTTTCTTT. This gives the protein CAIQLGGEAFF.

This clone showed up many times. This chain joins TRBV7-8 and TRBJ2-1; 9 positions agree with TRBD2. The CDR3 is made up of 15 amino acids. Germline V gene lookup returns CDR1 SGHVS and CDR2 FQNEAQ. Trimming at V came to 0 bases and at J to 3 bases, leaving 0 bases not matched to a gene. The chain's CDR3 is CASSLASGGYNEQFF. In nucleotides, the CDR3 is TGTGCCAGCAGCTTAGCTAGCGGGGGCTACAATGAGCAGTTCTTC.

Remarks on this clone: One end of the junction fails to match germline, which may point to a read error. The chain is built from TRBV18 and TRBJ2-5; TRBD1 or TRBD2 may be the D gene (5 bases each). Germline V gives CDR1 KGHSH, CDR2 LQKENI. The CDR3 length is 13 residues. The CDR3 sequence: CVSSTGTQETQYF. For the CDR3, the DNA is TGTGTCAGCTCGACCGGGACGCAAGAGACCCAGTACTTC.